These 4 T cell receptor beta chains share one sample of origin, sequenced in a study of CD8+ T cells in alopecia areata. The authors sorted pooled cutaneous lymph node cells using CD4, CD8alpha, NKG2D, NKG2ACE and other markers. RNA extraction and reverse transcription yielded cDNA as sequencing template. Some clones are missing from TCRdb's copy, which holds only in-frame ones; the method was immunoSEQ multiplex PCR. Found here are 200,000 to 300,000 clones, no singletons; the ten largest cover 1.2%. Material: CD4+ T cells sorted from a lymph node. These receptors came from a C3H/HeJ mouse with alopecia areata. The mouse strain carries the MHC haplotype H2-k.

This clone has a handful of counts. The genes are named according to mouse. The read is 4 residues too short to cover the CDR3 end, so that end is filled in from the germline J gene. The chain links TRBV17 to TRBJ2-7, with D uncertain. V was pared by 5 bases and J by 0 bases, with 11 bases between. Germline CDR1 is MNHDT and CDR2 is YYDKIL. The CDR3 consists of 14 residues. The CDR3 sequence: CASSPMVSSYEQYF. The part of the CDR3 DNA that was read is TGTGCTAGCAGTCCTATGGTAAGCTCCTAT.

On this clone itself: Gene labels here are mouse ones. The CDR3 goes on 4 residues after the read ends, and that part is filled in from the germline J gene. The chain has TRBV13-2 and TRBJ2-3; 9 nucleotides match TRBD2. CDR1 and CDR2 from the germline V gene are NNHNN and SYGAGS (reference sequence). CDR3 length equals 17 residues. V gave up 2 bases and J gave up 0 bases; unmatched junction bases: 7. The CDR3 is CASGERDWAPSAETLYF. The sequenced CDR3 bases are TGTGCCAGCGGTGAGAGGGACTGGGCTCCTAGTGCAGAA.

A word on this clone: Mouse gene names apply. Coverage ceases 4 residues before the CDR3 finishes, and the germline J gene fills in the end. The chain has TRBV1 and TRBJ2-7, with TRBD1 matching over 11 bases. The CDR3 loop spans 14 amino acids. With V trimmed by 5 bases and J by 3 bases, 3 bases remained unmatched. Germline CDR1 and CDR2: NSQYPW and LRSPGD (reference sequence). CDR3 protein: CTCSPGQGVYEQYF. CDR3 bases read: TGCACCTGCAGTCCGGGACAGGGGGTCTAT.

Comment on this clone: Genes and germline are mouse. Coverage ceases 4 residues before the CDR3 finishes, and the germline J gene fills in the end. This rearrangement joins TRBV5 to TRBJ2-4; D perhaps matches TRBD1 (6 bases). Germline CDR1 reads LGHNA; CDR2 reads YNLKQL (reference sequence). The CDR3 runs 14 residues. CDR3 loop: CASSQQGQKNTLYF. The sequenced CDR3 bases are TGTGCCAGCAGCCAGCAGGGACAAAAAAAC.